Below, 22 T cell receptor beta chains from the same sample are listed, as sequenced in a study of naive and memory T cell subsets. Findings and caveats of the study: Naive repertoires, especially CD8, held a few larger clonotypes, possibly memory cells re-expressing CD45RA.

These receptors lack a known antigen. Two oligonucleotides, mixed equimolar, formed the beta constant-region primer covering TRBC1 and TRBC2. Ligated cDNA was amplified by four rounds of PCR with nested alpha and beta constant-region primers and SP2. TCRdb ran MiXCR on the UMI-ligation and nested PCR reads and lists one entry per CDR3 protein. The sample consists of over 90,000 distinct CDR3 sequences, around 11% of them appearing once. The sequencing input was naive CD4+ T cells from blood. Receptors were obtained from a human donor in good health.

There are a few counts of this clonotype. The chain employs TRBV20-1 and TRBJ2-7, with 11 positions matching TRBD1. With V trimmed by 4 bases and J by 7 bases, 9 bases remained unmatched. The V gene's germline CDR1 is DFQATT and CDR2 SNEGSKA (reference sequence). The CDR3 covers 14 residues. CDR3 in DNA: TGCAGTGCTAACGGACAGGGGGCGTCTCTGGAGCAGTACTTC. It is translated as CSANGQGASLEQYF.

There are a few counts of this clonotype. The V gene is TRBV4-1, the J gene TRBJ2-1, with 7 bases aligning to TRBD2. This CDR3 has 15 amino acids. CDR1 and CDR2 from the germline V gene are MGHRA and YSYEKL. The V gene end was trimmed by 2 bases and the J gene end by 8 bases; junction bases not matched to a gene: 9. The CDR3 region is CASSQWAGSGDEQFF. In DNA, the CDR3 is TGCGCCAGCAGCCAATGGGCGGGAAGCGGGGATGAGCAGTTCTTC.

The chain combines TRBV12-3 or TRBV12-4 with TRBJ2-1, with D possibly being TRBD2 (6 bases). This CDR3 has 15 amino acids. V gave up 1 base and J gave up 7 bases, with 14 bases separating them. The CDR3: CASSLVRRAWNEQFF. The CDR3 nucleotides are TGTGCCAGCAGTTTAGTCAGGAGGGCCTGGAATGAGCAGTTCTTC.

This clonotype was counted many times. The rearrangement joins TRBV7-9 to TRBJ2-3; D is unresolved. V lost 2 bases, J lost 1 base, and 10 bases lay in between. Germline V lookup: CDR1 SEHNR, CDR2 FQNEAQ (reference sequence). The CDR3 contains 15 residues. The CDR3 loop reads CASSLSSGRTDTQYF. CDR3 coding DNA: TGTGCCAGCAGCTTATCGTCCGGACGCACAGATACGCAGTATTTT.

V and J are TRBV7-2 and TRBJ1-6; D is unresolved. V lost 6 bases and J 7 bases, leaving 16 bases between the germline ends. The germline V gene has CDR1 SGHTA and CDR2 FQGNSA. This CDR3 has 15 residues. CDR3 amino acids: CASSLGGRKNSPLHF. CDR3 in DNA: TGTGCCAGCAGTCTCGGCGGGCGGAAGAATTCACCCCTCCACTTT.

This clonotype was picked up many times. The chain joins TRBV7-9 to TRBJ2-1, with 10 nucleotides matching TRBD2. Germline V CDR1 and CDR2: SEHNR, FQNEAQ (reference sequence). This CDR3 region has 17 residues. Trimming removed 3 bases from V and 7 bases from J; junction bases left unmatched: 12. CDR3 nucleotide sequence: TGTGCCAGCAGCTTTTCCTTAGCGGGAGGTAGGGTGAATGAGCAGTTCTTC. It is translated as CASSFSLAGGRVNEQFF.

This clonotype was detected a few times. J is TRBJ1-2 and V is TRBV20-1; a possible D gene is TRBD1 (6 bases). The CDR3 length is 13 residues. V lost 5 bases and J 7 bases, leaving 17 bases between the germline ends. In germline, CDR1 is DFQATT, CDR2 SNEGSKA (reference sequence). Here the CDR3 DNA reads TGCAGTGCTGTAAGAACAGGGACGGGTGGCTACACCTTC. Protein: CSAVRTGTGGYTF.

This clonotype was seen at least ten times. The CDR3: CASSQLGGSQKNIQYF. CDR3 DNA: TGTGCCAGCAGCCAGCTGGGGGGTAGCCAGAAAAACATTCAGTACTTC. The gene calls are TRBV3-1 and TRBJ2-4; TRBD2 is a possible D gene (6 bases). The CDR3 contains 16 residues. Trimming removed 3 bases from V and 4 bases from J, with 16 bases in between. CDR1 LGHDT and CDR2 YNNKEL come from the germline V gene (reference sequence).

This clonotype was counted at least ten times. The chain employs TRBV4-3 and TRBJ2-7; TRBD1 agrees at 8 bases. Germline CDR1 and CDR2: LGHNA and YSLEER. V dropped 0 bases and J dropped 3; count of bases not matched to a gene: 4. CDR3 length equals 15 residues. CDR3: CASSQELGQGYEQYF. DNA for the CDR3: TGCGCCAGCAGCCAAGAACTCGGACAGGGCTACGAGCAGTACTTC.

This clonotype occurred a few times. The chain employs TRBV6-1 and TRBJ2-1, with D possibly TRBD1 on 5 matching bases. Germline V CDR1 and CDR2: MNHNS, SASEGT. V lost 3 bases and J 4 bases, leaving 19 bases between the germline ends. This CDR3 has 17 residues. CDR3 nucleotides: TGTGCCAGCAGTGATCCCTTTGTTGGGTCAGGGTACAATGAGCAGTTCTTC. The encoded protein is CASSDPFVGSGYNEQFF.

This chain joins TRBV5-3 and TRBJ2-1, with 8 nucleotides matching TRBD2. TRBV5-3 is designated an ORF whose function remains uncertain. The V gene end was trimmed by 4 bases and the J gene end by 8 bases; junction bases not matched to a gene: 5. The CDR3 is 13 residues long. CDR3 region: CARSKGLAHEQFF. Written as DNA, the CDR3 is TGTGCCAGAAGCAAAGGACTAGCCCATGAGCAGTTCTTC.

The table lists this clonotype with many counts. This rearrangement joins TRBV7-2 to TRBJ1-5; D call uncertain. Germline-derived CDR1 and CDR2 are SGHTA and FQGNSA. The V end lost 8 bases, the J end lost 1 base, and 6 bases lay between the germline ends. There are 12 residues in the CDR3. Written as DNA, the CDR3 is TGTGCCAGCGCACAGAGCAATCAGCCCCAGCATTTT. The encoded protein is CASAQSNQPQHF.

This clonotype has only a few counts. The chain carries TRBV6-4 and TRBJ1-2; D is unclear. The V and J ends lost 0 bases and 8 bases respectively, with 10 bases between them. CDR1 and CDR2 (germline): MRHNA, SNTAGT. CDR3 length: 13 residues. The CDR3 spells CASSDSSRGGYTF. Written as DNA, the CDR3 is TGTGCCAGCAGTGACTCGAGTCGAGGGGGCTACACCTTC.

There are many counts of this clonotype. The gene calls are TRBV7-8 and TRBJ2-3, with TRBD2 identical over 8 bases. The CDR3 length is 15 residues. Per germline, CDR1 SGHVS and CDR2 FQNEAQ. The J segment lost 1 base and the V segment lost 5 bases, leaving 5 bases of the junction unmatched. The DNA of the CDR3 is TGTGCCAGCAGCCACCGGCGGGAGGGCACAGATACGCAGTATTTT. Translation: CASSHRREGTDTQYF.

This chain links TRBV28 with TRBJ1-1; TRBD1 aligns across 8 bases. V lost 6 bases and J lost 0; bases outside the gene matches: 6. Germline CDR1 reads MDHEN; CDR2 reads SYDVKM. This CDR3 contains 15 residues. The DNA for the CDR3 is TGTGCCAGCAGACCTCAGGGGGCGATGAACACTGAAGCTTTCTTT. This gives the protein CASRPQGAMNTEAFF.

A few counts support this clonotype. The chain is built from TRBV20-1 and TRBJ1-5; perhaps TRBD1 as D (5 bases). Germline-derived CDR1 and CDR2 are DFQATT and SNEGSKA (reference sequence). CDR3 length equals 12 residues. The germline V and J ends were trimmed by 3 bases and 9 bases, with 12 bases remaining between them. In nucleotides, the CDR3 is TGCAGTGCTAGGGACGCCGGGGGGCCCCAGCATTTT. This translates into CSARDAGGPQHF.

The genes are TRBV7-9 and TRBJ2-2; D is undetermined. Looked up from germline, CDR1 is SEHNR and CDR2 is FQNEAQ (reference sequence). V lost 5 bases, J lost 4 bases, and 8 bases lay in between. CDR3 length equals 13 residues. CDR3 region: CASSMSSTGELFF. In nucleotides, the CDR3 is TGTGCCAGCAGCATGAGTAGCACCGGGGAGCTGTTTTTT.

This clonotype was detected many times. CDR3 nucleotide sequence: TGTGCCAGCAGTCCGAGGGACAGGTCGGAAGAGACCCAGTACTTC. Protein sequence: CASSPRDRSEETQYF. The chain recombines TRBV12-3 or TRBV12-4 with TRBJ2-5; 8 bases fit TRBD1. This CDR3 comprises 15 residues. After removal of 5 bases from V and 3 bases from J, the junction contained 8 bases not matched to a gene.

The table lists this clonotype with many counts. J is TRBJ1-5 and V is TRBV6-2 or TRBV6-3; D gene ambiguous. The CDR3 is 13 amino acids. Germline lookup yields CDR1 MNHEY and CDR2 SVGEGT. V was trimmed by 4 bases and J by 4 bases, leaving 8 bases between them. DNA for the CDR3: TGTGCCAGCAGTTCTCCGCCTAATCAGCCCCAGCATTTT. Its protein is CASSSPPNQPQHF.

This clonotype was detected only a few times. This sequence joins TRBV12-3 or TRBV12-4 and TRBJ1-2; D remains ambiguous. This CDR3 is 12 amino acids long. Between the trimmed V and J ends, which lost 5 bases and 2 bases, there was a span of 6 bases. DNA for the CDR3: TGTGCCAGCAGTCTGGGGAACTATGGCTACACCTTC. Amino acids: CASSLGNYGYTF.

The CDR3 bases are TGTGCCAGCAGCTTAGGATGGACAGGGAATTCAAACACTGAAGCTTTCTTT. Translated, it gives CASSLGWTGNSNTEAFF. The chain links TRBV11-1 to TRBJ1-1; TRBD1 aligns across 8 bases. J gave up 2 bases and V 1 base, and 9 bases lay outside the gene matches. Per the germline V gene, CDR1 is SGHAT and CDR2 is FQDESV (reference sequence). The CDR3 is made up of 17 amino acids.

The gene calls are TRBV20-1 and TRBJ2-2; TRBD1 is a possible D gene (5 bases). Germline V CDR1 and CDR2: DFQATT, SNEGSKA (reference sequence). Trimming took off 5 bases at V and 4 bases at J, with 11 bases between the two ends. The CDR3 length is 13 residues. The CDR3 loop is CSAAGAGTGELFF. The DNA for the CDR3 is TGCAGTGCTGCTGGGGCAGGCACCGGGGAGCTGTTTTTT.